What follows are 5 T cell receptor beta chains derived from one specimen sequenced in a study of control samples from healthy donors and cancer patients. Libraries were prepared by immunoSEQ multiplex PCR; TCRdb keeps only in-frame clonotypes and omits some of them. The sample gives over 100,000 clones, approximately 90% of which show up once; more than 2.5% is in the top ten. Sequencing input: blood. The receptor set was obtained from a man over 45 in good health.

This chain joins TRBV7-2 and TRBJ2-1; 13 bases map to TRBD2. The ends lost 3 bases at V and 3 bases at J; junction bases unmatched: 5. From germline, CDR1 is SGHTA and CDR2 FQGNSA. This CDR3 is 17 amino acids long. This CDR3 is CASSFRTSGGYYNEQFF. The CDR3 DNA follows: TGTGCCAGCAGCTTCCGGACTAGCGGGGGATACTACAATGAGCAGTTCTTC.

This clone was counted a single time. In nucleotides, the CDR3 is TGTGCCAGCGTAGTAGCGGGCCTTGACTATGGCTACACCTTC. Protein sequence: CASVVAGLDYGYTF. V is TRBV28 and J is TRBJ1-2; no firm D call. Germline assignment: CDR1 MDHEN and CDR2 SYDVKM. The CDR3 extends over 14 amino acids. Trimming removed 8 bases at V and 3 bases at J, with 16 bases between.

A word on this clone: Other DNA sequences in this sample translate to the same CDR3. The V gene is TRBV19, the J gene TRBJ1-5, with D hard to call. Germline lookup yields CDR1 LNHDA and CDR2 SQIVND (reference sequence). Between the trimmed V and J ends, which lost 1 base and 2 bases, there was a span of 0 bases. CDR3 length equals 12 residues. CDR3: CASSIGNQPQHF. CDR3 in DNA: TGTGCCAGTAGTATAGGCAATCAGCCCCAGCATTTT.

This chain links TRBV6-5 with TRBJ2-3; the D gene is possibly TRBD1 (5 bases). This CDR3 contains 15 residues. Germline-derived CDR1 and CDR2 are MNHEY and SVGAGI. Trimming left V 4 bases short and J 1 base short, with 12 bases between. CDR3 region: CASSFQDTRTDTQYF. DNA for the CDR3: TGTGCCAGCAGTTTCCAGGACACACGCACAGATACGCAGTATTTT.

The CDR3 DNA is TGTGCCATCTCTTCAGAGAATGAAAAACTGTTTTTT. This gives the protein CAISSENEKLFF. The rearrangement joins TRBV28 to TRBJ1-4; unclear D gene. Germline V CDR1 and CDR2: MDHEN, SYDVKM. With 10 bases removed from V and 5 bases from J, the gap between germline ends came to 11 bases. The CDR3 contains 12 residues.